This TCR beta chain was observed in a study of blood T cell repertoires in COVID-19. Study context: T cells, B-cell-depleted T cells, or PBMCs provided the cDNA or gDNA that served as material.

Per the germline V gene, CDR1 is MGHRA and CDR2 is YSYEKL. This CDR3 comprises 17 residues. Trimming cost V 4 bases and J 0 bases, with 16 bases left between them. Assay: immunoSEQ multiplex PCR; the TCRdb copy retains only in-frame clones and omits some. The sample includes some 180,000 clones, 65% to 85% of them seen just once. The genes are TRBV4-1 and TRBJ1-5; possibly TRBD1 for D (5 bases). The source of this sequence is a woman aged 65 to 85 who had recovered from COVID-19. Sequenced input: peripheral blood. The CDR3 nucleotides are TGCGCCAGCAGCCGGGCTGGGGCACTCGATAGCAATCAGCCCCAGCATTTT. Residues: CASSRAGALDSNQPQHF.